This TCR beta chain was retrieved from a study of STAT5B mutations in CD4+ large granular lymphocyte leukemia. Sequencing was at survey level. In the original analysis: The detection floor for productive clonotype frequency was 2.59 x 10-5. Clones were sequenced by immunoSEQ multiplex PCR, and TCRdb holds only the in-frame ones, with some missing. The D gene and trimming were derived from the DNA, and the V and J assignments and clone size from that table. The data contain approximately 24,000 clones, less than 80% of them singletons. CDR1 and CDR2 from the germline V gene are LGHNT and FRNRAP. This CDR3 is 13 amino acids long. V gave up 3 bases and J gave up 4 bases; unmatched junction bases: 0.

Sequencing was done on a sample of CD4+ T cells from blood buffy coats. This sequence originates from a human donor in good health. The chain is built from TRBV12-5 and TRBJ1-1, with 9 bases matching TRBD1. CDR3 coding DNA: TGTGCTAGTGGTTTACAGGGGGCCACTGAAGCTTTCTTT. It codes for CASGLQGATEAFF. Drawing the rest from reference TRBV12-5 and TRBJ1-1, the complete variable domain is DARVTQTPRHKVTEMGQEVTMRCQPILGHNTVFWYRQTMMQGLELLAYFRNRAPLDDSGMPKDRFSAEMPDATLATLKIQPSEPRDSAVYFCASGLQGATEAFFGQGTRLTVV.